A selection of T cell receptor beta chains follows, all from one sample in a study of human T cells and chemical hapten exposure. MiXCR was run by TCRdb on the RACE reads, yielding one entry per CDR3 protein. The sample lists 75,000 to 100,000 distinct CDR3 sequences; 9% to 9.5% were seen once. This material consisted of whole blood, taken in connection with sensitization to the hapten diphenylcyclopropenone (DPC). These TCRs come from a woman aged 40 to 49 with alopecia areata. Some clones in this sample may be carry-over from other donors' samples. Each CDR3 is given with its conserved first and last residue. The D gene is left open where the match is weak. Not all rows give a size; the values are once, few, many and, for expanded clones, a class.

>TRBJ2-2|.|TRBV6-6|.
CASSTPGNTGELFF
TGTGCCAGCAGTACCCCAGGGAACACCGGGGAGCTGTTTTTT
>TRBJ2-7|.|TRBV7-2|TRBD2
CASSLTSGSYVQYF
TGTGCCAGCAGCCTCACTAGCGGAAGCTACGTGCAGTACTTC
>TRBJ2-3|.|TRBV28|TRBD2
CASHAGGTDTQYF
TGTGCCAGCCATGCGGGAGGAACAGATACGCAGTATTTT
>TRBJ2-1|few|TRBV19|TRBD1
CASSGQVYNEQFF
TGTGCCAGTAGTGGACAGGTATACAATGAGCAGTTCTTC
>TRBJ2-1|few|TRBV4-1|.
CASSQGREIDEQFF
TGCGCCAGCAGCCAAGGACGGGAAATCGATGAGCAGTTCTTC
>TRBJ1-1|many|TRBV6-6|.
CASSYPREGTEAFF
TGTGCCAGCAGTTACCCGCGCGAAGGCACTGAAGCTTTCTTT
>TRBJ1-1|few|TRBV27|.
CASSLLAVGRVTMNTEAFF
TGTGCCAGCAGTTTGCTCGCCGTGGGAAGGGTTACGATGAACACTGAAGCTTTCTTT
>TRBJ2-2|many|TRBV6-6|TRBD2
CASSYSGSWTGELFF
TGTGCCAGCAGTTACAGCGGGAGTTGGACCGGGGAGCTGTTTTTT
>TRBJ2-3|few|TRBV12-3/TRBV12-4|TRBD1
CASSQTGGRDTQYF
TGTGCCAGCAGCCAGACAGGGGGCAGAGATACGCAGTATTTT
>TRBJ2-5|many|TRBV5-6|.
CASSRGPLQETQYF
TGTGCCAGCAGCCGAGGACCTCTACAAGAGACCCAGTACTTC
>TRBJ2-3|many|TRBV7-2|.
CASSRGVVGTDTQYF
TGTGCCAGCAGCCGAGGGGTTGTGGGCACAGATACGCAGTATTTT
>TRBJ2-7|few|TRBV7-9|TRBD2
CASSLTLAGGPGEQYF
TGTGCCAGCAGCTTAACACTAGCGGGAGGGCCGGGTGAGCAGTACTTC
>TRBJ1-1|.|TRBV20-1|.
CSARAPFRRGEAFF
TGCAGTGCTAGAGCTCCCTTCCGCAGGGGTGAAGCTTTCTTT
>TRBJ2-3|.|TRBV11-2|.
CASSLARGGTDTQYF
TGTGCCAGCAGCTTAGCCCGTGGGGGCACAGATACGCAGTATTTT
>TRBJ2-5|many|TRBV10-3|.
CAISESSQETQYF
TGTGCCATCAGTGAGTCTTCCCAAGAGACCCAGTACTTC
>TRBJ1-2|many|TRBV20-1|TRBD1
CSAPAGGAGYGYTF
TGCAGTGCCCCCGCAGGGGGCGCAGGCTATGGCTACACCTTC
>TRBJ2-5|many|TRBV9|.
CASSVATSIQETQYF
TGTGCCAGCAGCGTAGCTACGTCCATCCAAGAGACCCAGTACTTC
>TRBJ2-6|few|TRBV7-3|.
CASSSLPSHNSGANVLTF
TGTGCCAGCAGCTCCCTGCCGAGCCATAACTCTGGGGCCAACGTCCTGACTTTC
>TRBJ2-3|many|TRBV28|TRBD2
CASSLTSGRVGDTQYF
TGTGCCAGCAGTTTGACTAGCGGGAGAGTAGGAGATACGCAGTATTTT
>TRBJ2-1|few|TRBV5-4|TRBD2
CASSSGLALGGEQFF
TGTGCCAGCAGCTCGGGACTAGCGCTAGGAGGTGAGCAGTTCTTC
>TRBJ1-1|many|TRBV18|.
CASSPPGRLNTEAFF
TGTGCCAGCTCACCCCCCGGCAGACTTAACACTGAAGCTTTCTTT
>TRBJ1-5|.|TRBV20-1|.
CSVGAGQMNQPQHF
TGCAGCGTTGGAGCAGGGCAAATGAATCAGCCCCAGCATTTT
>TRBJ1-6|many|TRBV2|.
CASSEEGGSAYNSPLHF
TGTGCCAGCAGTGAAGAGGGGGGGAGCGCCTATAATTCACCCCTCCACTTT
>TRBJ2-1|.|TRBV29-1|TRBD2
CSFGREAAPRVQFF
TGCAGCTTTGGGCGGGAGGCCGCCCCTCGGGTGCAGTTCTTC
>TRBJ2-1|.|TRBV11-1|.
CASSLGNSYNEQFF
TGTGCCAGCAGCTTAGGAAACAGTTACAATGAGCAGTTCTTC
>TRBJ2-2|few|TRBV7-2|.
CASSLIVGFSGNTGELFF
TGTGCCAGCAGCTTAATTGTGGGTTTTAGCGGGAACACCGGGGAGCTGTTTTTT
>TRBJ2-3|few|TRBV15|.
CATSIQSGDTQYF
TGTGCCACCAGCATCCAATCGGGGGATACGCAGTATTTT
>TRBJ1-1|many|TRBV18|.
CASSPRAEAFF
TGTGCCAGCTCACCTCGAGCTGAAGCTTTCTTT
>TRBJ1-6|many|TRBV20-1|.
CSAAGETRNSPLHF
TGCAGTGCTGCCGGAGAGACGAGGAATTCACCCCTCCACTTT
>TRBJ2-1|many|TRBV20-1|TRBD2
CSAIGLAGGWEGNEQFF
TGCAGTGCTATCGGACTAGCGGGAGGATGGGAGGGCAATGAGCAGTTCTTC
>TRBJ1-6|many|TRBV7-9|TRBD1
CASSLLGTGTNSPLHF
TGTGCCAGCAGCTTATTGGGGACAGGCACTAATTCACCCCTCCACTTT
>TRBJ2-7|.|TRBV7-2|.
CASSLNGNRYYEQYF
TGTGCCAGCAGCTTAAACGGGAACCGATACTACGAGCAGTACTTC